The 16 T cell receptor beta chains in this list originate from one sample, sequenced in a study of T cells in Graves' hyperthyroidism and ophthalmopathy. RNA transcripts were the template for amplifying TCR beta CDR3 regions. The HTBI set primed first-round TCR CDR3 RT-PCR. Via MiXCR, TCRdb re-called the multiplex PCR reads, giving one row per CDR3 protein. The sample includes some 200,000 distinct CDR3 sequences, around 16% of them seen just once. Sequenced input: blood. Every receptor here comes from a woman aged 45-65 years with Graves' hyperthyroidism.

This clonotype was seen repeatedly, ten times or more. The V and J genes are TRBV20-1 and TRBJ2-1; either TRBD1 or TRBD2 may fit D (5 bases each). With 2 bases removed from V and 8 bases from J, the gap between germline ends came to 16 bases. There are 14 residues in the CDR3. The V gene's germline CDR1 is DFQATT and CDR2 SNEGSKA (reference sequence). The CDR3: CSARRDRGAYEQFF. CDR3 DNA: TGCAGTGCTAGAAGGGACCGGGGTGCGTATGAGCAGTTCTTC.

This clonotype was counted many times. The CDR3 sequence: CASSPTGTRQETQYF. CDR3 nucleotide sequence: TGTGCCAGCAGCCCCACAGGGACGCGGCAAGAGACCCAGTACTTC. V is TRBV7-3 and J is TRBJ2-5; perhaps TRBD1 as D (6 bases). The CDR3 is 15 residues long. The V and J ends lost 5 bases and 2 bases respectively, with 15 bases between them. CDR1 is SGHTA, CDR2 FQGTGA, per germline.

This clonotype was observed at least ten times. The chain is built from TRBV6-1 and TRBJ2-1; 8 bases map to TRBD1. The CDR3 extends over 15 amino acids. V lost 6 bases and J lost 10; bases outside the gene matches: 14. Germline lookup yields CDR1 MNHNS and CDR2 SASEGT. CDR3 amino acids: CASSRTGRISREQFF. The CDR3 coding sequence is TGTGCCAGCAGCCGGACAGGGAGGATTTCGCGAGAGCAGTTCTTC.

This clonotype was seen repeatedly, ten times or more. The chain is built from TRBV6-2 or TRBV6-3 and TRBJ1-5; 7 bases are a match to TRBD1. This CDR3 comprises 15 residues. The germline gives CDR1 MNHEY, CDR2 SVGEGT. The V and J ends lost 6 bases and 6 bases, in that order; junction bases with no gene match: 11. The CDR3 here is CASSTPGQGGQPQHF. Written as DNA, the CDR3 is TGTGCCAGCAGCACCCCGGGCCAGGGGGGTCAGCCCCAGCATTTT.

This clonotype showed up just a few times. The chain carries TRBV29-1 and TRBJ2-2; TRBD1 is a possible D gene (7 bases). Between the trimmed V and J ends, which lost 3 bases and 7 bases, there was a span of 12 bases. The CDR3 has 13 amino acids. CDR1 is SQVTM, CDR2 ANQGSEA, per germline. CDR3 DNA: TGCAGCGTTGATCAGGGGGGTATCGGGGAGCTGTTTTTT. This encodes CSVDQGGIGELFF.

The table lists this clonotype with many counts. The chain carries TRBV18 and TRBJ1-2, with 9 bases that match TRBD1. The germline V gene has CDR1 KGHSH and CDR2 LQKENI. V lost 6 bases, J lost 1 base, and 12 bases stayed unmatched. This CDR3 has 17 residues. CDR3: CASSPSTGGGLNYGYTF. CDR3 sequence (DNA): TGTGCCAGCTCCCCCTCGACAGGGGGTGGCCTTAACTATGGCTACACCTTC.

This clonotype was counted only a few times. The rearrangement links TRBV7-8 to TRBJ2-1; 11 bases map to TRBD2. The V and J ends lost 0 bases and 8 bases, in that order; junction bases with no gene match: 3. Per the germline V gene, CDR1 is SGHVS and CDR2 is FQNEAQ. The CDR3 totals 15 residues. The CDR3 protein is CASSLAPSGRYEQFF. CDR3 coding DNA: TGTGCCAGCAGCTTAGCCCCTAGCGGGAGGTATGAGCAGTTCTTC. The variable domain in full, completed from reference TRBV7-8 and TRBJ2-1, reads GAGVSQSPRYKVAKRGQDVALRCDPISGHVSLFWYQQALGQGPEFLTYFQNEAQLDKSGLPSDRFFAERPEGSVSTLKIQRTQQEDSAVYLCASSLAPSGRYEQFFGPGTRLTVL.

The table lists this clonotype with many counts. The J gene is TRBJ1-1, the V gene TRBV29-1; D not certain. V lost 3 bases, J lost 0 bases, and 8 bases lay in between. This CDR3 contains 13 residues. Germline lookup yields CDR1 SQVTM and CDR2 ANQGSEA. For the CDR3, the DNA is TGCAGCGTTGACTGGCAGATGAACACTGAAGCTTTCTTT. Translated: CSVDWQMNTEAFF.

This clonotype came up a few times. This could be a read error, since a much larger clone is one nucleotide away. This sequence joins TRBV20-1 and TRBJ2-1; D perhaps matches TRBD1 (5 bases). The last part of the DNA fits TRBJ2-7 better; the J call may be wrong. CDR1 is DFQATT and CDR2 is SNEGSKA in the germline V gene (reference sequence). The CDR3 extends over 13 amino acids. The CDR3 nucleotides are TGCAGTGCTAGTGGGGCCCTGGACAATGAGCAGTACTTC. Amino acid sequence: CSASGALDNEQYF.

V and J are TRBV6-5 and TRBJ1-1; the match to TRBD1 covers 10 bases. Per the germline V gene, CDR1 is MNHEY and CDR2 is SVGAGI. This CDR3 has 17 amino acids. V lost 1 base, J lost 3 bases, and 8 bases stayed unmatched. In DNA form, the CDR3 reads TGTGCCAGCAGTTACTTAGGCTGGGACAGGGGTGACACTGAAGCTTTCTTT. Residues: CASSYLGWDRGDTEAFF.

This clonotype was observed a handful of times. V is TRBV5-4 and J is TRBJ2-3; tentative D call: TRBD2 (6 bases). V lost 1 base and J lost 2, with 11 bases in between. The CDR3 consists of 15 residues. Germline V lookup: CDR1 SGHNT, CDR2 YYREEE (reference sequence). The CDR3 DNA sequence: TGTGCCAGCAGCTTGTTCACTAGCATCACAGATACGCAGTATTTT. Its translation: CASSLFTSITDTQYF. The variable domain in full, completed from reference TRBV5-4 and TRBJ2-3, reads ETGVTQSPTHLIKTRGQQVTLRCSSQSGHNTVSWYQQALGQGPQFIFQYYREEENGRGNFPPRFSGLQFPNYSSELNVNALELDDSALYLCASSLFTSITDTQYFGPGTRLTVL.

The V and J genes are TRBV28 and TRBJ1-2; no clear D. The V gene lost 2 bases and the J gene lost 8 bases, with 15 bases spanning the gap. Germline V gene sequence: CDR1 MDHEN, CDR2 SYDVKM. The length of the CDR3 is 14 residues. Here the CDR3 DNA reads TGTGCCAGCAGTTTAGGATTTTTGGGGTACGGCTACACCTTC. Translated: CASSLGFLGYGYTF.

V usage is TRBV10-1 and J usage is TRBJ2-3, with unresolved D. Germline V gives CDR1 WNHNN, CDR2 SYGVQD (reference sequence). The CDR3 is 14 residues long. Trimming took off 2 bases at V and 4 bases at J, with 10 bases between the two ends. The CDR3 nucleotides are TGCGCCAGCAGTGAGCCGAACCTCCCAGATACGCAGTATTTT. Translating it yields CASSEPNLPDTQYF.

Many counts were recorded for this clonotype. V usage is TRBV7-2 and J usage is TRBJ2-7; 8 positions agree with TRBD2. The CDR3 is 15 residues long. Unmatched junction bases numbered 8, after V lost 4 bases and J lost 3 bases. CDR1 and CDR2 from the germline V gene are SGHTA and FQGNSA. This CDR3 reads CASSSFSGEFYEQYF. DNA of the CDR3: TGTGCCAGCAGCTCTTTTAGCGGGGAATTCTACGAGCAGTACTTC.

The chain recombines TRBV5-1 with TRBJ2-5, with unresolved D. V lost 4 bases to trimming and J lost 9 bases, with 13 bases between them. The germline V gene encodes CDR1 SGHRS and CDR2 YFSETQ. The CDR3 is made up of 12 amino acids. This CDR3 is CASSPGGWAQYF. CDR3 nucleotide sequence: TGCGCCAGCAGCCCAGGCGGATGGGCCCAGTACTTC.

The chain carries TRBV28 and TRBJ2-4, with D tentatively TRBD2 (5 bases). Trimming took 6 bases from V and 1 from J, leaving 10 bases between them. This CDR3 region has 14 residues. CDR1 and CDR2 from the germline V gene are MDHEN and SYDVKM. The CDR3: CASRTREAKNIQYF. CDR3 nucleotide sequence: TGTGCCAGCAGGACAAGGGAGGCCAAAAACATTCAGTACTTC.